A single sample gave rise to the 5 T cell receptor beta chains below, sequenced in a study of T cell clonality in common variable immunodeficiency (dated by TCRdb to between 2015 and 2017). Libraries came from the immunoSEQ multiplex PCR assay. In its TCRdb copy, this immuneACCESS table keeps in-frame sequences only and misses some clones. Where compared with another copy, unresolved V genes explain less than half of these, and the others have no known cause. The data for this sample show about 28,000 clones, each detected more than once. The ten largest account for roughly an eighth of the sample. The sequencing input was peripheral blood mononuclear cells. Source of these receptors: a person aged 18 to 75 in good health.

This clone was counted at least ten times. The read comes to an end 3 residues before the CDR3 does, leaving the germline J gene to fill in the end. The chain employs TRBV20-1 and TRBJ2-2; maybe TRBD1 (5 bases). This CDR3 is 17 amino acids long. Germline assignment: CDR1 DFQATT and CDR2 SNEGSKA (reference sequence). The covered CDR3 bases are TGCAGTGCTAGAGATCCCGACCAAACCTCTGGGGCCAACGTG. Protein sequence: CSARDPDQTSGANV. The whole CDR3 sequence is CSARDPDQTSGANVLFF.

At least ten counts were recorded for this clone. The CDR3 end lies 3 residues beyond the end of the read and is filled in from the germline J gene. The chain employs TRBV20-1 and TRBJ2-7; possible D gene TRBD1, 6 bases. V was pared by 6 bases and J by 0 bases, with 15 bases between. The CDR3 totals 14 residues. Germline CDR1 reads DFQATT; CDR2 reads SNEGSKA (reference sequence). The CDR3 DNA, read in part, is TGCAGTGCCAATGTACAGGGTGTCTCCTACGAG. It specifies CSANVQGVSYE. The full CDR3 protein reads CSANVQGVSYEQYF.

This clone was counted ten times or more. The CDR3 bases that were read are TGTGCCTGGACCTTAACACAGGGAAGGCATGAA. Translating gives CAWTLTQGRHE. The full-length CDR3 reads as CAWTLTQGRHEAFF. V usage is TRBV30 and J usage is TRBJ1-1, with D tentatively TRBD1 (6 bases). The read is 3 residues too short to cover the CDR3 end, so that end is filled in from the germline J gene. CDR1 and CDR2 (germline): GTSNPN, SVGIG (reference sequence). Trimming took off 4 bases at V and 7 bases at J, with 19 bases between the two ends. This CDR3 spans 14 amino acids.

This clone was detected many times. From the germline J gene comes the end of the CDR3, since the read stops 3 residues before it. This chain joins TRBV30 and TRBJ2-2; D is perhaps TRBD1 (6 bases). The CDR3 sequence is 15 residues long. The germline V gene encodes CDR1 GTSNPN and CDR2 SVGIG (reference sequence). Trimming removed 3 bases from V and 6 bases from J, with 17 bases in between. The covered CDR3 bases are TGTGCCTGGAGGTTGGGGGACAAGGGTCCCGGGGAG. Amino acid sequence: CAWRLGDKGPGE. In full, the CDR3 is CAWRLGDKGPGELFF.

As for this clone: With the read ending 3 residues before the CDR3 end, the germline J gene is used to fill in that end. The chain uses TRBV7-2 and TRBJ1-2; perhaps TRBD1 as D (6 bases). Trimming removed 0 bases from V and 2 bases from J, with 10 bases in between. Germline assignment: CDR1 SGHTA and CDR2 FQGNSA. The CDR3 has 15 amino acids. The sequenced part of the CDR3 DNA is TGTGCCAGCAGCTTAGCGGGACACCGGAACTATGGC. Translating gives CASSLAGHRNYG. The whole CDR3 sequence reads CASSLAGHRNYGYTF.